Shown below are 17 T cell receptor beta chains from a single sample sequenced in a study of T cells after yellow fever vaccination. TCRdb re-called the 5' RACE reads through MiXCR, storing one row per CDR3 protein. The data show 620,000 or so distinct CDR3 sequences, approximately 16% seen once. Sequences were derived from PBMCs, sampled around 5 days after the first yellow fever vaccination. The receptors shown here come from a man aged 18 to 29 who received the YFV17D yellow fever vaccine.

The chain joins TRBV12-3 or TRBV12-4 to TRBJ2-3, with D unclear. CDR3 length equals 16 residues. V was cut by 2 bases and J by 1 base, with 13 bases left in between. Here the CDR3 DNA reads TGTGCCAGCAGTTTAAAGATCCAGCCCGGCACAGATACGCAGTATTTT. Amino acids: CASSLKIQPGTDTQYF.

This clonotype was seen a handful of times. The chain has TRBV28 and TRBJ2-7; D gene unclear. Trimming took off 5 bases at V and 6 bases at J, with 11 bases between the two ends. The CDR3 is 12 amino acids. The germline V gene encodes CDR1 MDHEN and CDR2 SYDVKM. Written as DNA, the CDR3 is TGTGCCAGCAGTCCGTATGTGGGCGAGCAGTACGTC. It encodes CASSPYVGEQYV.

The chain combines TRBV7-3 with TRBJ1-6; TRBD1 matches at 9 bases. The germline V gene has CDR1 SGHTA and CDR2 FQGTGA. The CDR3 contains 17 residues. After removal of 5 bases from V and 7 bases from J, the junction contained 12 bases not matched to a gene. CDR3 DNA sequence: TGTGCCAGCAGCGAGTCGACAGGGGGAAGTCGCAATTCACCCCTCCACTTT. It specifies CASSESTGGSRNSPLHF. The complete variable domain, with remaining parts taken from reference TRBV7-3 and TRBJ1-6, reads GAGVSQTPSNKVTEKGKYVELRCDPISGHTALYWYRQSLGQGPEFLIYFQGTGAADDSGLPNDRFFAVRPEGSVSTLKIQRTERGDSAVYLCASSESTGGSRNSPLHFGNGTRLTVT.

This clonotype has a handful of counts. The rearrangement uses TRBV2 and TRBJ1-2; D unclear. The CDR3 loop spans 14 amino acids. Trimming shortened V by 4 bases and J by 0 bases, and 9 bases separated the two germline ends. CDR1 and CDR2 (germline): SNHLY, FYNNEI. CDR3 residues: CASSGVAPNYGYTF. The CDR3 region has the DNA TGTGCCAGCAGTGGGGTGGCACCTAACTATGGCTACACCTTC. The full variable domain, completed using reference TRBV2 and TRBJ1-2, is EPEVTQTPSHQVTQMGQEVILRCVPISNHLYFYWYRQILGQKVEFLVSFYNNEISEKSEIFDDQFSVERPDGSNFTLKIRSTKLEDSAMYFCASSGVAPNYGYTFGSGTRLTVV.

This clonotype was counted only a few times. The chain joins TRBV12-3 or TRBV12-4 to TRBJ2-4; D is possibly TRBD1 (5 bases). Trimming cost V 3 bases and J 6 bases, with 15 bases left between them. CDR3 size: 15 residues. The CDR3 is CASSFMGQGRNIQYF. CDR3 DNA: TGTGCCAGCAGTTTCATGGGCCAGGGTAGAAACATTCAGTACTTC.

In this sample, this clonotype turned up many times. The rearrangement links TRBV5-1 to TRBJ2-1, with no clear D. The V gene's germline CDR1 is SGHRS and CDR2 YFSETQ. Trimming cost V 7 bases and J 0 bases, with 14 bases left between them. The CDR3 spans 15 residues. CDR3 coding DNA: TGCGCCAGCGCCACTGGGTTGGGCTCCTACAATGAGCAGTTCTTC. Translation gives CASATGLGSYNEQFF.

With regard to this clonotype: Since the CDR3 does not end with the conserved phenylalanine or tryptophan, this likely comes from a read error. The chain employs TRBV4-1 and TRBJ2-5; D perhaps matches TRBD2 (5 bases). The CDR3 length is 16 residues. Germline CDR1 reads MGHRA; CDR2 reads YSYEKL. V was clipped by 0 bases and J by 1 base, with 12 bases between them. CDR3 loop: CASSQEYGAAQETQYS. CDR3 coding DNA: TGCGCCAGCAGCCAAGAATATGGAGCGGCCCAAGAGACCCAGTACTCC.

J is TRBJ2-7 and V is TRBV11-2; D may be TRBD2 (6 bases). Trimming stripped 7 bases from V and 0 bases from J, with 13 bases between. Germline V CDR1 and CDR2: SGHAT, FQNNGV. This CDR3 is built from 14 residues. The DNA for the CDR3 is TGTGCCAGCACCCGGGACGGGAGCTCCTACGAGCAGTACTTC. This translates into CASTRDGSSYEQYF.

In this sample, this clonotype turned up a few times. The chain employs TRBV7-2 and TRBJ1-6; tentative D call: TRBD1 (5 bases). CDR3 length equals 15 residues. CDR1 and CDR2 (germline): SGHTA, FQGNSA. Between the trimmed V and J ends, which lost 4 bases and 5 bases, there was a span of 12 bases. For the CDR3, the DNA is TGTGCCAGCAGCTGGGGGAGAGTTAATAATTCACCCCTCCACTTT. As protein: CASSWGRVNNSPLHF. Filled out from reference TRBV7-2 and TRBJ1-6, the complete variable domain reads GAGVSQSPSNKVTEKGKDVELRCDPISGHTALYWYRQSLGQGLEFLIYFQGNSAPDKSGLPSDRFSAERTGGSVSTLTIQRTQQEDSAVYLCASSWGRVNNSPLHFGNGTRLTVT.

This clonotype showed up many times. CDR3 amino acids: CASGRASSGANVLTF. CDR3 sequence (DNA): TGTGCCAGCGGGAGGGCCTCCTCTGGGGCCAACGTCCTGACTTTC. The chain is built from TRBV11-2 and TRBJ2-6; 7 nucleotides agree with TRBD2. CDR3 length equals 15 residues. The V gene's germline CDR1 is SGHAT and CDR2 FQNNGV. The V segment lost 8 bases and the J segment 0 bases; nucleotides outside the gene matches: 4.

The chain has TRBV6-6 and TRBJ1-5, with TRBD1 matching over 7 bases. The V and J ends lost 8 bases and 6 bases, in that order; junction bases with no gene match: 7. Germline lookup yields CDR1 MNHNY and CDR2 SVGAGI (reference sequence). The CDR3 is 13 residues long. This CDR3 is CASGSTGSQPQHF. DNA of the CDR3: TGTGCCAGCGGGTCGACAGGGAGTCAGCCCCAGCATTTT.

In this sample, this clonotype turned up a few times. The chain employs TRBV7-2 and TRBJ2-3; 10 nucleotides line up with TRBD1. Per the germline V gene, CDR1 is SGHTA and CDR2 is FQGNSA. The length of the CDR3 is 15 residues. The V and J ends lost 5 bases and 3 bases, in that order; junction bases with no gene match: 5. CDR3 DNA sequence: TGTGCCAGCAGCCTACAGGGACAGGGGACAGATACGCAGTATTTT. It codes for CASSLQGQGTDTQYF. The full variable domain, completed using reference TRBV7-2 and TRBJ2-3, is GAGVSQSPSNKVTEKGKDVELRCDPISGHTALYWYRQSLGQGLEFLIYFQGNSAPDKSGLPSDRFSAERTGGSVSTLTIQRTQQEDSAVYLCASSLQGQGTDTQYFGPGTRLTVL.

For the CDR3, the DNA is TGTGCCAGCAGCTACGGCCCGGGACTAGCGGCCGCTTACTACAATGAGCAGTTCTTC. Its translation is CASSYGPGLAAAYYNEQFF. The chain joins TRBV11-1 to TRBJ2-1; 11 positions agree with TRBD2. The CDR3 loop spans 19 amino acids. The junction had 14 bases not matched to a gene; V was cut back by 4 bases and J by 3 bases. Germline V gene lookup returns CDR1 SGHAT and CDR2 FQDESV (reference sequence).

For the CDR3, the DNA is TGTGCCAGCAGCCCGGACAGGGAAAGGGACATTCAGTACTTC. As protein: CASSPDRERDIQYF. This chain joins TRBV7-2 and TRBJ2-4, with TRBD1 matching over 8 bases. Trimming at V came to 5 bases and at J to 8 bases, leaving 8 bases not matched to a gene. This CDR3 has 14 amino acids. The germline V gene has CDR1 SGHTA and CDR2 FQGNSA.

The genes are TRBV12-3 or TRBV12-4 and TRBJ1-4; D is possibly TRBD1 (5 bases). The V end lost 3 bases, the J end lost 5 bases, and 10 bases lay between the germline ends. The CDR3 is 14 residues long. CDR3 sequence reads: CASSFNRFNEKLFF. The CDR3, as DNA: TGTGCCAGCAGTTTTAACAGGTTCAATGAAAAACTGTTTTTT.

A few counts support this clonotype. This chain uses TRBV11-2 with TRBJ2-2, with a tentative D call TRBD1 (6 bases). V was cut by 5 bases and J by 7 bases, with 17 bases left in between. CDR1 and CDR2 (germline): SGHAT, FQNNGV. The CDR3 contains 15 residues. CDR3 residues: CASSTLTGLDGELFF. In DNA form, the CDR3 reads TGTGCCAGCAGCACATTGACAGGCCTTGACGGGGAGCTGTTTTTT.

The CDR3 region has the DNA TGCGCCAGCAGCCAAATACAGGCGGAATCCTACAATGAGCAGTTCTTC. Amino acids: CASSQIQAESYNEQFF. The chain combines TRBV4-1 with TRBJ2-1, with D possibly TRBD1 on 5 matching bases. This CDR3 is built from 16 residues. Germline V gene lookup returns CDR1 MGHRA and CDR2 YSYEKL. Trimming took 2 bases from V and 1 from J, leaving 12 bases between them.